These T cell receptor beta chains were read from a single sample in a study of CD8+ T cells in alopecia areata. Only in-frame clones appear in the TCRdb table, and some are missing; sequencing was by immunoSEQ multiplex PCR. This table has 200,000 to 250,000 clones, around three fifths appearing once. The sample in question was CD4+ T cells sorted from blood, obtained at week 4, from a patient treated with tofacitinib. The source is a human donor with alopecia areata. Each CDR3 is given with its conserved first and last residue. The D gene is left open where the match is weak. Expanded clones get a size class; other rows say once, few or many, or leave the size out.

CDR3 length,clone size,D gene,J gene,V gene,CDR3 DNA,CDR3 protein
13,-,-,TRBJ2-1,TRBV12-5,TGTGCTAGTGGTTTAAGGTCCCTCGGAGAGCAGTTCTTC,CASGLRSLGEQFF
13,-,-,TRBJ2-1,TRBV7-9,TGTGCCAGCGGCCGTATGGGGGGAGATGAGCAGTTCTTC,CASGRMGGDEQFF
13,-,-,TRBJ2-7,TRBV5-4,TGTGCCAGCAGTTATGCAGGGGCCTACGAGCAGTACTTC,CASSYAGAYEQYF
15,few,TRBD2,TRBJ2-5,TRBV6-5,TGTGCCAGCAGTTACTCGCAGAGCGGGGGGGAGACCCAGTACTTC,CASSYSQSGGETQYF
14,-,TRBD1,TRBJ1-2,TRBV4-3,TGCGCCAGCAGCCAAGAACGACAGGGGTATGGCTACACCTTC,CASSQERQGYGYTF
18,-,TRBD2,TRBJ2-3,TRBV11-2,TGTGCCAGCAGGCTTTCCGGGCTCGGACTAGGAAGCACAGATACGCAGTATTTT,CASRLSGLGLGSTDTQYF
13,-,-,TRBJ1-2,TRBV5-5,TGTGCCAGCAGACCGACAGGCAGCTATGGCTACACCTTC,CASRPTGSYGYTF
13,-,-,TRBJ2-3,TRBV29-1,TGCAGCGTTTCCAGCGGGTACACAGATACGCAGTATTTT,CSVSSGYTDTQYF
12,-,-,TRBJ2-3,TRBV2,TGTGCCAGCAGTGATCGGGTAGATACGCAGTATTTT,CASSDRVDTQYF
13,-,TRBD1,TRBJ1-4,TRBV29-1,TGCAGCGTTGTGGACAGGCAAAATGAAAAACTGTTTTTT,CSVVDRQNEKLFF
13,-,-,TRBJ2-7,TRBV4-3,TGCGCCAGCAGCCAAGTGGGGGGTTACGAGCAGTACTTC,CASSQVGGYEQYF
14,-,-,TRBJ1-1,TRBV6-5,TGTGCCAGCAACCCCGGGAGATATAACACTGAAGCTTTCTTT,CASNPGRYNTEAFF
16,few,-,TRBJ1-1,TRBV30,TGTGCCTGGAGAGGCAGGGTCATTTTCGGGAACACTGAAGCTTTCTTT,CAWRGRVIFGNTEAFF
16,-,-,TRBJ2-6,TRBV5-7,TGTGCCAGCAGCTTGACAGGGTCGGATGGGGCCAACGTCCTGACTTTC,CASSLTGSDGANVLTF
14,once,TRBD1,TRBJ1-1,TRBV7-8,TGTGCCAGCAGCTCACGCACAGGGGCCTCTGAAGCTTTCTTT,CASSSRTGASEAFF
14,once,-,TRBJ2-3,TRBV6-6,TGTGCCAGCAGTTACTACCGGGGTACAGATACGCAGTATTTT,CASSYYRGTDTQYF
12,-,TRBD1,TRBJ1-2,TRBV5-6,TGTGCCAGCAGTAGGACAGGGGTTGGCTACACCTTC,CASSRTGVGYTF
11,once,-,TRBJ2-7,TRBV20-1,TGCAGTGCCGAGAAGGGCTACGAGCAGTACTTC,CSAEKGYEQYF